The TCR beta chain described here comes from a study of human T cells and chemical hapten exposure. TCRdb analysed the 5' RACE reads with MiXCR anew, one entry per CDR3 protein. Seen here are more than 75,000 distinct CDR3 sequences, approximately 15% observed once, and the top ten hold about 6.8%. The CDR3 covers 14 residues. The junction had 4 bases not matched to a gene; V was cut back by 3 bases and J by 5 bases. Germline values: CDR1 SNHLY, CDR2 FYNNEI. Whole blood, unfractionated, served as the material for total RNA extraction. The TCR comes from a female donor in good health. The V and J genes are TRBV2 and TRBJ2-1; 7 nucleotides line up with TRBD2. The CDR3 nucleotides read TGTGCCAGCAGTGATGGCGGGGGTCACAATGAGCAGTTCTTC. It encodes CASSDGGGHNEQFF.